This entry is about one T cell receptor beta chain. Its specificity is unknown. The data are from a study of response to subunit inactivated influenza vaccine. The V gene end was trimmed by 5 bases and the J gene end by 10 bases; junction bases not matched to a gene: 17. Germline CDR1 and CDR2: SEHNR and FQNEAQ (reference sequence). The CDR3 is 16 amino acids. MiXCR, run by TCRdb on the RT-PCR reads, gives a single entry per CDR3 protein. The sample has a few hundred thousand distinct CDR3 sequences; 21% are singletons. Study results and caveats: The authors suggested that every seasonal influenza vaccination recruits few new T cells.

The specimen was PBMCs from blood, collected roughly 20 months after vaccination. This receptor was identified in a man aged 45 to 70 who received an inactivated influenza vaccine. The rearrangement joins TRBV7-9 to TRBJ1-5; 7 bases line up with TRBD1. The CDR3 bases are TGTGCCAGCAGCAAAGCCGGACAGGCTTTTTCATCCCCCCAGCATTTT. Translation: CASSKAGQAFSSPQHF.